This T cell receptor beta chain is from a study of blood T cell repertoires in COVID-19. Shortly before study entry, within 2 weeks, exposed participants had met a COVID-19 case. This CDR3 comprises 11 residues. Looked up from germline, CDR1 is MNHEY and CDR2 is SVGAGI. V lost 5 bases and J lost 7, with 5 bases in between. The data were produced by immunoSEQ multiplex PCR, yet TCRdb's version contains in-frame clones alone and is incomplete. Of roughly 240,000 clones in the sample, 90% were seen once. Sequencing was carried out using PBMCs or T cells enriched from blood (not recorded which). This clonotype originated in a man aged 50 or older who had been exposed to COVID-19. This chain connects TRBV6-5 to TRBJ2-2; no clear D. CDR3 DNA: TGTGCCAGCAGTACATTCGGGGAGCTGTTTTTT. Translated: CASSTFGELFF.